Each of the 20 T cell receptor beta chains below was sequenced from the same sample in a study of CD8+ T cells in alopecia areata. This sample's treatment: oral pan-JAK inhibitor, 5-10 mg twice daily. RNA extraction and reverse transcription yielded cDNA as sequencing template. Generated by immunoSEQ multiplex PCR, the TCRdb table keeps only in-frame clones and is missing some. The profile shows about 190,000 clones, more than 55% of them singletons. The sample here was CD4+ T cells sorted from blood, taken at week 4, from a patient treated with tofacitinib. These receptors all come from a human donor with alopecia areata.

This rearrangement joins TRBV28 to TRBJ1-5; D might be TRBD1 (6 bases). Germline CDR1 MDHEN, CDR2 SYDVKM. Trimming took 4 bases from V and 2 from J, leaving 15 bases between them. CDR3 size: 16 residues. CDR3: CASSWGAALGNQPQHF. The CDR3 DNA follows: TGTGCCAGCAGTTGGGGGGCGGCTTTGGGCAATCAGCCCCAGCATTTT. The variable domain in full, completed from reference TRBV28 and TRBJ1-5, reads DVKVTQSSRYLVKRTGEKVFLECVQDMDHENMFWYRQDPGLGLRLIYFSYDVKMKEKGDIPEGYSVSREKKERFSLILESASTNQTSMYLCASSWGAALGNQPQHFGDGTRLSIL.

The genes are TRBV29-1 and TRBJ2-7; 7 nucleotides line up with TRBD1. CDR1 and CDR2 from the germline V gene are SQVTM and ANQGSEA. V lost 4 bases, J lost 3 bases, and 9 bases stayed unmatched. CDR3 length: 14 residues. The CDR3 here is CSVVTGVVGYEQYF. Written as DNA, the CDR3 is TGCAGCGTTGTTACAGGGGTGGTTGGCTACGAGCAGTACTTC.

The V gene is TRBV6-6, the J gene TRBJ2-6, with unresolved D. Germline loops: CDR1 MNHNY, CDR2 SVGAGI (reference sequence). V lost 2 bases to trimming and J lost 0 bases, with 8 bases between them. CDR3 length: 16 residues. The CDR3 DNA is TGTGCCAGCAGTTACCAAGTTGCCTCTGGGGCCAACGTCCTGACTTTC. Protein sequence: CASSYQVASGANVLTF.

This clone is medium-sized (0.01 to 0.1%) in the sample. The chain uses TRBV2 and TRBJ1-5; TRBD1 matches at 9 bases. The V gene's germline CDR1 is SNHLY and CDR2 FYNNEI. V shed 8 bases, J shed 7 bases, and the junction held 9 bases outside the gene matches. The CDR3 runs to 14 residues. The CDR3 spells CASSGTGLGQPQHF. The DNA for the CDR3 is TGTGCCAGCTCCGGGACAGGGTTGGGGCAGCCCCAGCATTTT.

This clone was recorded a few times. This sequence joins TRBV2 and TRBJ2-5, with 13 bases fitting TRBD2. The germline V gene has CDR1 SNHLY and CDR2 FYNNEI. The CDR3 extends over 17 amino acids. V lost 6 bases and J lost 1; bases outside the gene matches: 8. The CDR3, as DNA: TGTGCCAGCAGGGACAAACGGACTAGCGGGAGCCAAGAGACCCAGTACTTC. Residues: CASRDKRTSGSQETQYF.

The chain couples TRBV6-5 to TRBJ2-5, with TRBD1 matching over 7 bases. The end of the DNA aligns better with TRBJ2-7, so the J call may be wrong. The CDR3 has 14 amino acids. Germline values: CDR1 MNHEY, CDR2 SVGAGI. In nucleotides, the CDR3 is TGTGCCAGCAGTACCAGGACAGGACTCCTCGAGCAGTACTTC. Protein product: CASSTRTGLLEQYF.

This clone was recorded only once. This chain uses TRBV7-3 with TRBJ2-1; 10 bases line up with TRBD2. This CDR3 is built from 16 residues. Trimming cost V 0 bases and J 8 bases; bases outside gene matches: 7. Germline CDR1 SGHTA, CDR2 FQGTGA. DNA for the CDR3: TGTGCCAGCAGCTTAACTAATCTAGCGGGAGTGGATGAGCAGTTCTTC. Its protein is CASSLTNLAGVDEQFF.

The chain couples TRBV30 to TRBJ2-3; D is unresolved. V lost 4 bases to trimming and J lost 1 base, with 6 bases between them. The length of the CDR3 is 12 residues. Germline loops: CDR1 GTSNPN, CDR2 SVGIG (reference sequence). The CDR3 spells CAWIPGTDTQYF. As DNA, the CDR3 is TGTGCCTGGATCCCCGGCACAGATACGCAGTATTTT.

V usage is TRBV6-5 and J usage is TRBJ1-1; the D is unclear. V was shortened by 6 bases and J by 6 bases, with 14 bases between the two germline ends. CDR3 size: 13 residues. Germline V CDR1 and CDR2: MNHEY, SVGAGI. CDR3 sequence reads: CASSRTSAAEAFF. The DNA for the CDR3 is TGTGCCAGCAGCCGGACTTCCGCGGCTGAAGCTTTCTTT.

This rearrangement joins TRBV5-1 to TRBJ1-1; 9 nucleotides line up with TRBD1. There are 14 residues in the CDR3. CDR1 and CDR2 from the germline V gene are SGHRS and YFSETQ. The ends lost 4 bases at V and 5 bases at J; junction bases unmatched: 6. CDR3 bases: TGCGCCAGCAGCGTGCCGGGACAGGGTACTGAAGCTTTCTTT. It codes for CASSVPGQGTEAFF.

The chain has TRBV13 and TRBJ2-1, with D possibly matching TRBD2 (5 bases). V lost 1 base and J lost 2, with 12 bases in between. Per the germline V gene, CDR1 is PRHDT and CDR2 is FYEKMQ (reference sequence). The CDR3 runs 16 residues. CDR3 bases: TGTGCCAGCAGCTTAGAGGTGGGAGTGACCTACAATGAGCAGTTCTTC. This encodes CASSLEVGVTYNEQFF.

The chain uses TRBV7-8 and TRBJ1-1, with D possibly being TRBD1 (5 bases). The CDR3 has 15 residues. Germline lookup yields CDR1 SGHVS and CDR2 FQNEAQ. V was clipped by 5 bases and J by 0 bases, with 13 bases between them. CDR3 bases: TGTGCCAGCAGCCTAACGGACACGATGAACACTGAAGCTTTCTTT. Protein: CASSLTDTMNTEAFF.

The V gene is TRBV29-1, the J gene TRBJ2-2, with no clear D. Per germline, CDR1 SQVTM and CDR2 ANQGSEA. The V end lost 6 bases, the J end lost 6 bases, and 14 bases lay between the germline ends. CDR3 size: 13 residues. The CDR3 nucleotides are TGCAGCGTCGGACCCGTCGGTCCCGGGGAGCTGTTTTTT. It translates to CSVGPVGPGELFF.

This clone was counted a few times. One end of the junction varies from germline; a read error may be responsible. The rearrangement uses TRBV14 and TRBJ2-6; D remains ambiguous. Germline V gene lookup returns CDR1 SGHDN and CDR2 FVKESK. The CDR3 consists of 14 residues. The CDR3 DNA follows: TGTGCCAGCAGCCCCGGCTCTGGCGCCAACGTCCTGACTTTC. The encoded protein is CASSPGSGANVLTF.

This clone was seen only a few times. The sample carries other DNA sequences with the same CDR3. The rearrangement uses TRBV30 and TRBJ2-6; D is unresolved. There are 12 residues in the CDR3. Trimming cost V 2 bases and J 1 base, with 0 bases left between them. Germline V gives CDR1 GTSNPN, CDR2 SVGIG (reference sequence). CDR3 protein: CAWSSGANVLTF. The CDR3 DNA sequence: TGTGCCTGGAGTTCTGGGGCCAACGTCCTGACTTTC.

The rearrangement links TRBV7-9 to TRBJ1-1, with 7 nucleotides matching TRBD1. The CDR3 covers 14 residues. Germline lookup yields CDR1 SEHNR and CDR2 FQNEAQ (reference sequence). The V and J ends lost 6 bases and 2 bases, in that order; junction bases with no gene match: 6. The CDR3 sequence is CASRKQGINTEAFF. DNA for the CDR3: TGTGCCAGCAGGAAACAGGGGATAAACACTGAAGCTTTCTTT.

The CDR3 region is CASAGLMNTEAFF. CDR3 nucleotides: TGTGCCAGTGCGGGACTCATGAACACTGAAGCTTTCTTT. The rearrangement uses TRBV6-1 and TRBJ1-1; TRBD1 might be the D (5 bases). The CDR3 has 13 amino acids. CDR1 and CDR2 (germline): MNHNS, SASEGT. V lost 9 bases and J lost 0, with 11 bases in between.

This clone was counted a few times. This sequence joins TRBV30 and TRBJ1-5, with D unclear. Germline values: CDR1 GTSNPN, CDR2 SVGIG (reference sequence). The germline V and J ends were trimmed by 2 bases and 12 bases, with 17 bases remaining between them. The CDR3 is 13 residues long. The CDR3 DNA follows: TGTGCCTGGAGTCTCTCTCGGGATCAGGTCCAGCATTTT. This encodes CAWSLSRDQVQHF.

This chain uses TRBV28 with TRBJ2-2; D is uncertain. The CDR3 has 12 amino acids. CDR1 is MDHEN, CDR2 SYDVKM, per germline. Deletions cut 6 bases from V and 6 bases from J, with 8 bases between. In nucleotides, the CDR3 is TGTGCCAGCAGCCGCCCCCCCGGGGAGCTGTTTTTT. It yields the protein CASSRPPGELFF. The whole variable domain, remainder taken from reference TRBV28 and TRBJ2-2, is DVKVTQSSRYLVKRTGEKVFLECVQDMDHENMFWYRQDPGLGLRLIYFSYDVKMKEKGDIPEGYSVSREKKERFSLILESASTNQTSMYLCASSRPPGELFFGEGSRLTVL.

The chain recombines TRBV30 with TRBJ2-6, with D perhaps TRBD1 (5 bases). CDR1 and CDR2 from the germline V gene are GTSNPN and SVGIG (reference sequence). The CDR3 covers 15 residues. Trimming cost V 2 bases and J 4 bases, with 12 bases left between them. The CDR3 spells CAWSPVRVGANVLTF. CDR3 nucleotides: TGTGCCTGGAGTCCGGTCAGGGTAGGGGCCAACGTCCTGACTTTC.